The source of this T cell receptor beta chain is a study of T cells in localized non-small cell lung cancer. This clone has just a few counts. The V gene end was trimmed by 4 bases and the J gene end by 4 bases; junction bases not matched to a gene: 4. The germline gives CDR1 SNHLY, CDR2 FYNNEI. The CDR3 has 14 amino acids. The data were produced by immunoSEQ multiplex PCR, yet TCRdb's version contains in-frame clones alone and is incomplete. Of about 11,000 clones in the sample, around 45% were seen once. The sequence derives from a woman aged 35 to 70 with stage II squamous cell lung carcinoma. Specimen: lymph node tissue, collected before any cancer treatment. V is TRBV2 and J is TRBJ1-2; 9 bases are shared with TRBD1. The CDR3 loop is CASSVDRGVYGYTF. CDR3 bases: TGTGCCAGCAGTGTGGACAGGGGAGTCTATGGCTACACCTTC.